This T cell receptor (beta chain) was obtained from a study of sequential checkpoint blockade in melanoma. Overall study context: Each arm's sequence ended with maintenance nivolumab.

The table came from immunoSEQ multiplex PCR; TCRdb's copy has only in-frame clones and leaves some out. This sample has tens of thousands of clones; 84% occur once, and the top ten carry around 5.4%. The treatment was: randomized to nivolumab then ipilimumab (arm A) or the reverse (arm B). Patients had received no earlier DNA-damaging chemotherapy. PBMC sorting kept live CD3+CD8+ cells without CD19 or CD56. Trimming at V came to 3 bases and at J to 0 bases, leaving 4 bases not matched to a gene. CDR1 is SGDLS and CDR2 is YYNGEE in the germline V gene. The CDR3 extends over 15 amino acids. Comment on this clone: The same CDR3 is also encoded by other DNA sequences in this sample.

J is TRBJ1-1 and V is TRBV9, with 8 bases matching TRBD1. The sample consisted of CD8+ T cells sorted from blood (inferred from file names), taken from a patient given nivolumab and ipilimumab in sequence. This clonotype originated in a human donor with melanoma. The CDR3 region has the DNA TGTGCCAGCAGCGGCCGGACAGGGATGAACACTGAAGCTTTCTTT. Residues: CASSGRTGMNTEAFF. Full variable domain (remainder filled in from reference TRBV9 and TRBJ1-1): DSGVTQTPKHLITATGQRVTLRCSPRSGDLSVYWYQQSLDQGLQFLIQYYNGEERAKGNILERFSAQQFPDLHSELNLSSLELGDSALYFCASSGRTGMNTEAFFGQGTRLTVV.